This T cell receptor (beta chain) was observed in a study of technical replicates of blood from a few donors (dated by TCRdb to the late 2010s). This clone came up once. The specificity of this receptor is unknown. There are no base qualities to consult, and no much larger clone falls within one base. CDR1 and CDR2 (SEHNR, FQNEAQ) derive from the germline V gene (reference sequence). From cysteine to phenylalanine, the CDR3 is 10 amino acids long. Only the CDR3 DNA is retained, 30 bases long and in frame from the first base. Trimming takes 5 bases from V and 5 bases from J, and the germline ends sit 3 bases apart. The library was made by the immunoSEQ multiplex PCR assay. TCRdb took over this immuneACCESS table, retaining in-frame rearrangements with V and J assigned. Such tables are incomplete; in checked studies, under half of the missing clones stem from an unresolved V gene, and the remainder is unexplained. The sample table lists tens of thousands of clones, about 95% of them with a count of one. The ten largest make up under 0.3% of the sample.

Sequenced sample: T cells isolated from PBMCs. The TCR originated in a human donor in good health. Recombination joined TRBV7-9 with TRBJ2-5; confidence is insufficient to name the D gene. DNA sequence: TGTGCCAGCAGCCCGGAGACCCAGTACTTC. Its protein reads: CASSPETQYF.